This TCR beta chain was identified in a study of early T cells in non-severe SARS-CoV-2 infection. TCRdb ran MiXCR on the 5' RACE reads and lists one entry per CDR3 protein. The sample lists approximately 70,000 distinct CDR3 sequences; 12% were seen once. The CDR3 length is 18 residues. V was clipped by 3 bases and J by 2 bases, with 20 bases between them. Germline-derived CDR1 and CDR2 are MGHRA and YSYEKL. Sequencing input: whole blood. The sequence derives from an adult who was a healthcare worker with PCR-confirmed SARS-CoV-2 infection or an uninfected control (not recorded which). The chain is built from TRBV4-1 and TRBJ2-1; tentative D call: TRBD2 (6 bases). CDR3 DNA: TGCGCCAGCAGCCAGGAGCAAGGGACTTCATTACCCTACAATGAGCAGTTCTTC. Its translation: CASSQEQGTSLPYNEQFF.